What follows are 32 T cell receptor beta chains derived from one specimen sequenced in a study of PD-1 blockade in classical Hodgkin lymphoma. Exposure to brentuximab vedotin varied, and each patient had relapsed following autologous stem cell transplantation. This table comes from immunoSEQ multiplex PCR, and its TCRdb copy is limited to in-frame clones, with some not included. This table holds approximately 150,000 clones, 78% found once. Sequenced material: peripheral blood mononuclear cells (PBMCs), taken before the second cycle of nivolumab. The receptors here all came from a human donor with classical Hodgkin lymphoma.

The rearrangement joins TRBV9 to TRBJ2-7; the D is unclear. Trimming removed 4 bases from V and 4 bases from J, with 9 bases in between. The CDR3 is made up of 12 amino acids. The germline gives CDR1 SGDLS, CDR2 YYNGEE. In nucleotides, the CDR3 is TGTGCCAGCAGCCTTTCTGGATACGAGCAGTACTTC. It is translated as CASSLSGYEQYF.

V and J are TRBV27 and TRBJ2-3, with D possibly TRBD1 on 6 matching bases. This CDR3 contains 16 residues. Between the trimmed V and J ends, which lost 5 bases and 6 bases, there was a span of 21 bases. Germline V lookup: CDR1 MNHEY, CDR2 SMNVEV (reference sequence). CDR3 in DNA: TGTGCCAGCAGTCCCCTTCGGACAGTAGGCGGGGATACGCAGTATTTT. This translates into CASSPLRTVGGDTQYF.

This clone has a single count. V gene TRBV18 combines with J gene TRBJ2-5, with 8 bases aligning to TRBD2. The length of the CDR3 is 15 residues. Per germline, CDR1 KGHSH and CDR2 LQKENI. Trimming cost V 4 bases and J 5 bases; bases outside gene matches: 9. The CDR3 DNA reads TGTGCCAGCTCACAGGACGGGGGGGCCGTTGAGACCCAGTACTTC. Translated: CASSQDGGAVETQYF.

The genes are TRBV30 and TRBJ2-3; D gene uncertain. Germline V gene sequence: CDR1 GTSNPN, CDR2 SVGIG (reference sequence). This CDR3 comprises 16 residues. Trimming took off 0 bases at V and 0 bases at J, with 13 bases between the two ends. The CDR3 DNA follows: TGTGCCTGGAGTGTACCACCGGTTTCTAGCACAGATACGCAGTATTTT. Its protein product is CAWSVPPVSSTDTQYF.

The chain links TRBV9 to TRBJ2-1; D unresolved. CDR1 SGDLS and CDR2 YYNGEE come from the germline V gene. The CDR3 is made up of 15 amino acids. V was clipped by 4 bases and J by 3 bases, with 14 bases between them. CDR3 amino acids: CASSILSGFYNEQFF. The DNA for the CDR3 is TGTGCCAGCAGCATACTCTCCGGGTTCTACAATGAGCAGTTCTTC. Full variable domain (outside the CDR3, taken from reference TRBV9 and TRBJ2-1): DSGVTQTPKHLITATGQRVTLRCSPRSGDLSVYWYQQSLDQGLQFLIQYYNGEERAKGNILERFSAQQFPDLHSELNLSSLELGDSALYFCASSILSGFYNEQFFGPGTRLTVL.

V is TRBV19 and J is TRBJ1-6; possibly TRBD1 for D (6 bases). In germline, CDR1 is LNHDA, CDR2 SQIVND (reference sequence). The length of the CDR3 is 16 residues. Trimming left V 4 bases short and J 9 bases short, with 19 bases between. CDR3 sequence reads: CASSTGRGAGGSPLHF. CDR3 bases: TGTGCCAGTAGTACCGGGCGGGGGGCTGGCGGTTCACCCCTCCACTTT.

This chain connects TRBV5-4 to TRBJ2-1; TRBD2 matches at 10 bases. Germline CDR1 reads SGHNT; CDR2 reads YYREEE (reference sequence). With 2 bases clipped from V and 5 bases from J, the junction kept 1 base outside the gene matches. The CDR3 runs 14 residues. The DNA for the CDR3 is TGTGCCAGCAGCTTTAGCGGGGGGAACAATGAGCAGTTCTTC. Protein sequence: CASSFSGGNNEQFF.

The J gene is TRBJ2-1, the V gene TRBV6-5, with D unclear. This CDR3 region has 12 residues. V gave up 4 bases and J gave up 10 bases, with 11 bases separating them. The germline V gene encodes CDR1 MNHEY and CDR2 SVGAGI. CDR3: CASSSRVGEQFF. As DNA, the CDR3 is TGTGCCAGCAGTTCTCGGGTGGGCGAGCAGTTCTTC.

The gene calls are TRBV5-1 and TRBJ2-2, with D possibly TRBD2 on 5 matching bases. Trimming cost V 0 bases and J 0 bases, with 9 bases left between them. Germline CDR1 reads SGHRS; CDR2 reads YFSETQ. The CDR3 has 16 residues. The CDR3 region has the DNA TGCGCCAGCAGCTTGGAAGCGGTGACGAACACCGGGGAGCTGTTTTTT. Amino acids: CASSLEAVTNTGELFF.

This clone appeared a single time. This chain connects TRBV7-9 to TRBJ1-2; no firm D call. Trimming pared 1 base from V and 6 bases from J, leaving 3 bases between. There are 11 residues in the CDR3. Per germline, CDR1 SEHNR and CDR2 FQNEAQ (reference sequence). CDR3 loop: CASSLGDGYTF. DNA for the CDR3: TGTGCCAGCAGCTTAGGGGATGGCTACACCTTC.

This rearrangement joins TRBV5-5 to TRBJ1-5, with TRBD1 matching over 8 bases. The ends lost 4 bases at V and 2 bases at J; junction bases unmatched: 20. Germline V gives CDR1 SGHKS, CDR2 YYEKEE (reference sequence). The CDR3 length is 20 residues. Written as DNA, the CDR3 is TGTGCCAGCAGCCAGGGCCAGGGTTGGACAGGGAGTTCGCGCAATCAGCCCCAGCATTTT. It codes for CASSQGQGWTGSSRNQPQHF.

The J gene is TRBJ2-1, the V gene TRBV10-2, with TRBD2 matching 10 bases. Germline V gene sequence: CDR1 WSHSY, CDR2 SAAADI. V was clipped by 7 bases and J by 4 bases; unmatched bases: 7. The CDR3 sequence is 15 residues long. CDR3 protein: CASNELAGLYNEQFF. The CDR3 DNA is TGCGCCAGCAACGAACTAGCGGGATTATACAATGAGCAGTTCTTC.

The chain recombines TRBV7-9 with TRBJ2-5; D perhaps matches TRBD1 (6 bases). Germline-derived CDR1 and CDR2 are SEHNR and FQNEAQ (reference sequence). The CDR3 sequence is 16 residues long. Trimming removed 5 bases at V and 1 base at J, with 17 bases between. CDR3 residues: CASSTSTGFPQETQYF. CDR3 coding DNA: TGTGCCAGCAGCACCTCCACAGGGTTCCCCCAAGAGACCCAGTACTTC.

The CDR3 is CASSLELPGNSPLHF. In nucleotides, the CDR3 is TGCGCCAGCAGCTTGGAGCTCCCGGGGAATTCACCCCTCCACTTT. This chain links TRBV5-1 with TRBJ1-6; D gene ambiguous. Deletions cut 0 bases from V and 7 bases from J, with 11 bases between. The germline CDR1 and CDR2 sequences are SGHRS and YFSETQ. The CDR3 length is 15 residues.

This rearrangement joins TRBV6-6 to TRBJ1-1; no reliable D call. Germline V gives CDR1 MNHNY, CDR2 SVGAGI (reference sequence). Trimming removed 1 base from V and 6 bases from J, with 6 bases in between. CDR3 length equals 12 residues. In nucleotides, the CDR3 is TGTGCCAGCAGTTACTACGGTGCTGAAGCTTTCTTT. It encodes CASSYYGAEAFF.

This chain links TRBV4-3 with TRBJ1-1; D may be TRBD1 (5 bases). The CDR3 is 19 residues long. Trimming pared 0 bases from V and 1 base from J, leaving 21 bases between. Germline CDR1 LGHNA, CDR2 YSLEER. The DNA of the CDR3 is TGCGCCAGCAGCCAAGATGCCGGGAAGGGACTTTGGGGGAACACTGAAGCTTTCTTT. It yields the protein CASSQDAGKGLWGNTEAFF.

This clone showed up many times. V gene TRBV7-9 combines with J gene TRBJ1-4, with 10 bases identical to TRBD1. The trim removed 4 bases at V and 4 bases at J, leaving 9 bases unmatched. The germline V gene has CDR1 SEHNR and CDR2 FQNEAQ (reference sequence). The CDR3 spans 17 residues. This chain's CDR3 is CASSSRTGGTSNEKLFF. The CDR3 nucleotides read TGTGCCAGCAGCTCACGGACAGGGGGAACGAGTAATGAAAAACTGTTTTTT.

The V call is TRBV5-4, the J call TRBJ1-2; D may be TRBD1 (6 bases). Germline V lookup: CDR1 SGHNT, CDR2 YYREEE (reference sequence). Deletions cut 2 bases from V and 6 bases from J, with 11 bases between. This CDR3 comprises 13 residues. The CDR3 sequence is CASSLQGGDGYTF. The CDR3 region has the DNA TGTGCCAGCAGCTTACAGGGAGGGGATGGCTACACCTTC. The full variable domain, its missing parts supplied by reference TRBV5-4 and TRBJ1-2, is ETGVTQSPTHLIKTRGQQVTLRCSSQSGHNTVSWYQQALGQGPQFIFQYYREEENGRGNFPPRFSGLQFPNYSSELNVNALELDDSALYLCASSLQGGDGYTFGSGTRLTVV.

This chain joins TRBV10-3 and TRBJ2-6, with 7 bases fitting TRBD2. The germline gives CDR1 ENHRY, CDR2 SYGVKD. This CDR3 is built from 15 residues. V shed 4 bases, J shed 0 bases, and the junction held 0 bases outside the gene matches. DNA of the CDR3: TGTGCCATCAGTGCGGGGGGCTCTGGGGCCAACGTCCTGACTTTC. This gives the protein CAISAGGSGANVLTF.

The table lists this clone with a few counts. The V call is TRBV10-3, the J call TRBJ1-4; 7 nucleotides align to TRBD1. Trimming took 3 bases from V and 8 from J; bases not matched to a gene: 12. Germline V CDR1 and CDR2: ENHRY, SYGVKD. The CDR3 consists of 16 residues. The CDR3 region is CAISDPGGTASEKLFF. The CDR3 DNA follows: TGTGCCATCAGTGATCCGGGAGGGACAGCCTCCGAAAAACTGTTTTTT.

The chain combines TRBV12-5 with TRBJ2-1; no firm D call. This CDR3 contains 11 residues. Germline-derived CDR1 and CDR2 are LGHNT and FRNRAP. V was cut by 9 bases and J by 8 bases, with 11 bases left in between. The CDR3 nucleotides read TGTGCTAGCGAGGTTATAGATGAGCAGTTCTTC. Translation gives CASEVIDEQFF.

This clone was seen repeatedly, ten times or more. V gene TRBV19 combines with J gene TRBJ1-6; the D gene is possibly TRBD1 (6 bases). Trimming cost V 7 bases and J 8 bases, with 18 bases left between them. The CDR3 contains 15 residues. Germline CDR1 LNHDA, CDR2 SQIVND (reference sequence). For the CDR3, the DNA is TGTGCCAGTAATAGGGACACCGAAGGGCATTCACCCCTCCACTTT. Its protein is CASNRDTEGHSPLHF.

In regard to this clone: Compared with germline, one end of the junction differs, possibly owing to a read error. DNA for the CDR3: TGTGCCACCAGTGAGTCCCTGGACGACGAGCAGTACTTC. Translation gives CATSESLDDEQYF. This chain links TRBV6-5 with TRBJ2-7; D gene unclear. This CDR3 spans 13 amino acids. The germline V gene has CDR1 MNHEY and CDR2 SVGAGI.

The chain uses TRBV15 and TRBJ1-1, with D uncertain. The CDR3 contains 13 residues. The germline gives CDR1 LNHNV, CDR2 YYDKDF (reference sequence). V was pared by 0 bases and J by 4 bases, with 6 bases between. The CDR3 DNA sequence: TGTGCCACCAGCAGAGATCTGCCCACTGAAGCTTTCTTT. Protein: CATSRDLPTEAFF. Full variable domain (missing parts from reference TRBV15 and TRBJ1-1): DAMVIQNPRYQVTQFGKPVTLSCSQTLNHNVMYWYQQKSSQAPKLLFHYYDKDFNNEADTPDNFQSRRPNTSFCFLDIRSPGLGDTAMYLCATSRDLPTEAFFGQGTRLTVV.

The J gene is TRBJ2-7, the V gene TRBV5-5; TRBD2 aligns across 13 bases. The germline V gene has CDR1 SGHKS and CDR2 YYEKEE (reference sequence). Trimming at V came to 3 bases and at J to 3 bases, leaving 3 bases not matched to a gene. This CDR3 is built from 15 residues. The CDR3 sequence: CASSSWTSGSYEQYF. The CDR3 DNA is TGTGCCAGCAGCTCGTGGACTAGCGGGAGCTACGAGCAGTACTTC.

The V gene is TRBV29-1, the J gene TRBJ2-2; the D is unclear. The CDR3 has 13 amino acids. V was shortened by 6 bases and J by 6 bases, with 14 bases between the two germline ends. Germline V lookup: CDR1 SQVTM, CDR2 ANQGSEA. CDR3 loop: CSVTVVAAGELFF. The DNA for the CDR3 is TGCAGCGTGACGGTCGTCGCGGCCGGGGAGCTGTTTTTT.

As regards this clone: This sample also contains other DNA sequences that code for the same CDR3. This chain joins TRBV18 and TRBJ1-3; D is possibly TRBD1 (5 bases). V lost 0 bases to trimming and J lost 0 bases, with 6 bases between them. The CDR3 sequence is 15 residues long. Looked up from germline, CDR1 is KGHSH and CDR2 is LQKENI. The CDR3 DNA reads as TGTGCCAGCTCACCACCCGGGACCTCTGGAAACACCATATATTTT. This sequence encodes CASSPPGTSGNTIYF.

V usage is TRBV6-4 and J usage is TRBJ2-1; 10 bases agree with TRBD2. The V gene end was trimmed by 2 bases and the J gene end by 4 bases; junction bases not matched to a gene: 11. CDR1 and CDR2 from the germline V gene are MRHNA and SNTAGT. CDR3 length equals 18 residues. CDR3 bases: TGTGCCAGCAGTGACGCTCCGCCGTTTAGCGGGGGGTACAATGAGCAGTTCTTC. Protein sequence: CASSDAPPFSGGYNEQFF.

The V gene is TRBV27, the J gene TRBJ2-1, with TRBD2 identical over 9 bases. This CDR3 is 17 amino acids long. Germline CDR1 and CDR2: MNHEY and SMNVEV (reference sequence). The J segment lost 6 bases and the V segment lost 1 base, leaving 10 bases of the junction unmatched. This chain's CDR3 is CASSLWGLAGWGNEQFF. CDR3 sequence (DNA): TGTGCCAGCAGTTTATGGGGGCTAGCGGGATGGGGCAATGAGCAGTTCTTC.

This clone was observed many times. The same CDR3 can be traced to other DNA sequences in this sample. The chain carries TRBV6-1 and TRBJ2-7, with unresolved D. CDR1 and CDR2 (germline): MNHNS, SASEGT. The V end was cut by 2 bases, the J end by 1 base, with 15 bases between. The CDR3 contains 16 residues. The DNA of the CDR3 is TGTGCCAGCAGTGAATCTTGGGCAGAGTCTTCCTACGAGCAGTACTTC. Its translation is CASSESWAESSYEQYF.

The chain combines TRBV5-6 with TRBJ1-3, with D perhaps TRBD1 (6 bases). Trimming shortened V by 0 bases and J by 0 bases, and 10 bases separated the two germline ends. This CDR3 has 16 residues. Germline V gene sequence: CDR1 SGHDT, CDR2 YYEEEE. DNA of the CDR3: TGTGCCAGCAGCTTGGACAGGGATTACTCTGGAAACACCATATATTTT. Amino acid sequence: CASSLDRDYSGNTIYF.

This chain uses TRBV5-1 with TRBJ2-1; a weak D match, TRBD2 (5 bases). The CDR3 totals 15 residues. V was clipped by 0 bases and J by 3 bases, with 10 bases between them. Per germline, CDR1 SGHRS and CDR2 YFSETQ. The CDR3 DNA follows: TGCGCCAGCAGCTTGGTGGCAGGACTCTACAATGAGCAGTTCTTC. Protein sequence: CASSLVAGLYNEQFF. Together with reference TRBV5-1 and TRBJ2-1, the CDR3 gives the full variable domain: KAGVTQTPRYLIKTRGQQVTLSCSPISGHRSVSWYQQTPGQGLQFLFEYFSETQRNKGNFPGRFSGRQFSNSRSEMNVSTLELGDSALYLCASSLVAGLYNEQFFGPGTRLTVL.